This paragraph reports one TCR beta chain. Its antigen is not yet known. Base qualities are not provided; no much larger clone lies one nucleotide away. Other DNA sequences in this sample translate to the same CDR3. For the CD8 naive samples, CD45RO-negative cells were positively selected for CCR7, yielding a CD45RA+CCR7+ population from which TemRA cells were excluded. The donors were healthy, HIV-negative adults with no recently reported acute infections or vaccinations. Every donor was a Caucasian adult residing in Nashville, Tennessee, USA. Blood was obtained by leukapheresis, after which PBMCs were separated by Ficoll-Histopaque density gradient centrifugation and cryopreserved in liquid nitrogen vapor phase. Purity and quantity of every magnetically sorted T cell population were checked by analytical flow cytometry. Genomic DNA was isolated from every sorted fraction and measured by UV absorbance on a Nanodrop 2000c.

This entry is derived from a study of shared clonotypes between healthy human individuals (dated by TCRdb to 2018 to 2021). General notes on the study: The cohort comprised a couple of women and a few men aged 18 to 49 years. For each donor, CD4 naive and CD4 memory were each run on three plates, CD8 naive on two plates, and CD8 memory on one plate. Blood TCR repertoires of roughly five healthy adults were deeply sequenced to estimate repertoire size and the extent of clonotype sharing between individuals. To increase sequencing depth and limit assay-specific biases, different laboratories used diverse techniques to prepare libraries and sequence TCR repertoires. Between about 0.8 and 8.9 billion PBMCs per donor were obtained by leukapheresis. Overall study outcomes, separate from this receptor: Naive subsets generally had larger estimated clonotype richness than memory subsets did. Sampling was restricted to blood, and TCR repertoires in tissue are likely to differ from TCR repertoires in blood. Across several donors, around 5% of naive CD4, 3.5% of naive CD8, approximately 2.5% of memory CD4, and over 0.35% of memory CD8 clonotypes were shared. Incomplete sequencing was indicated by rarefaction of sorted-subset datasets, despite the large sequencing depth. Because the study included a small number of donors, the genetic and exposure-history diversity represented was limited. Higher generation probabilities were observed for clonotypes shared by all four sorted-subset donors than for non-shared clonotypes. Pairwise subsampling led to the expectation that sequencing depth would affect the degree of clonotype sharing among donors.

Using the deep immunoSEQ assay, TCR CDR3 regions were amplified from genomic DNA by multiplex PCR. Extracted genomic DNA from each cell subset was distributed evenly across all wells of several immunoSEQ 96-well plates, and each plate was treated as a replicate. For sorted subsets, each replicate PCR was loaded with 200 ng genomic DNA, equivalent to 30,000 or so T cell genomes. The purified libraries were quantified using a Qubit 3.0 fluorometer, sized with a Bioanalyzer 2100, and then quantified again using the KAPA Library Quantification kit. Each immunoSEQ 96-well plate was sequenced on its own single-read 150-cycle Illumina NextSeq 550 flow cell. In the authors' own workflow: Because the immunoSEQ output included only junctional sequences and no quality scores, the filtering could not be the same as the filtering used for full-length reads. To assign V/J genes and CDR3, sequences were annotated using PyIR, a Python wrapper for IgBLAST v1.9, with IMGT germline references. Reads were removed for weak V/J assignments (E-value above 1e-6), missing CDR3, stop codons, out-of-frame junctions, or ambiguous translated residues. V3J clonotypes were defined as sequences sharing an identical inferred V gene, J gene, and CDR3 amino acid sequence. Percentage overlap between repertoires was calculated by dividing the number of shared unique clonotypes by the size of the smaller repertoire. RTK rarefaction, the Chao1 estimator, and Recon v2.1 estimates of unobserved clonotypes were used to assess repertoire richness. Generation probabilities for all TCRbeta clonotypes obtained by the gDNA method from a handful of donors were computed using OLGA. Drawn from immuneACCESS, this table holds only the in-frame rearrangements with V and J called that TCRdb kept. Clones are partly lost; checked studies trace under half to an unresolved V gene and leave the rest unexplained. The DNA gave D and trimming, while V, J and clone size come from that table. For this sample the table gives nearly 2 million clones, of which approximately 94% were detected only once. The ten largest make up roughly 1.2% of the sample.

The sequencing sample was made of naive CD8+ T cells sorted from blood. The label giving this sample's cell subset or site can be read as: CD45RA+CCR7+. This sequence originates from a man aged 18 to 30 in good health.

The nucleotide sequence is TGTGCCAGCAGTGAAGGCTACGAGCAGTACTTC. Its protein reads: CASSEGYEQYF. The chain employs TRBV2 and TRBJ2-7; the D gene lacks a confident call. Looking up the germline V gene yields CDR1 SNHLY and CDR2 FYNNEI. The CDR3 has 11 amino acids, counting the end cysteine and phenylalanine. Only the CDR3 DNA stays, 33 bases, in frame from base 1. Trimming takes 1 base from V and 3 bases from J, and the germline ends sit 1 base apart.